A single sample is the source of the 32 T cell receptor beta chains below, sequenced in a study of blood T cells in healthy people across ages. A second PCR of 7 to 11 cycles used a sample-barcoded 5' primer and a J-beta primer mix. From the 5' RACE reads, TCRdb called clonotypes with MiXCR, one entry per CDR3 protein. The sample records 1 million or so distinct CDR3 sequences, over 35% being singletons. Sequenced sample: blood. The receptors were sampled from a woman in her sixties or seventies in good health.

The chain uses TRBV4-1 and TRBJ2-2; D remains ambiguous. CDR1 and CDR2 from the germline V gene are MGHRA and YSYEKL. Trimming removed 4 bases at V and 6 bases at J, with 15 bases between. CDR3 length equals 15 residues. In DNA, the CDR3 is TGCGCCAGCAGCCCGCTCGGGTTGACCCCCGGGGAGCTGTTTTTT. Translated, it gives CASSPLGLTPGELFF.

The rearrangement links TRBV28 to TRBJ1-5, with 11 bases matching TRBD1. The germline CDR1 and CDR2 sequences are MDHEN and SYDVKM. The V segment lost 1 base and the J segment 1 base; nucleotides outside the gene matches: 6. The length of the CDR3 is 18 residues. The CDR3, as DNA: TGTGCCAGCAGTTTATTCAAAGGGACAGGGGGAAGCAATCAGCCCCAGCATTTT. Its protein product is CASSLFKGTGGSNQPQHF.

This clonotype was observed a few times. The rearrangement uses TRBV20-1 and TRBJ1-2; 7 bases match TRBD1. The V segment lost 6 bases and the J segment 1 base; nucleotides outside the gene matches: 11. Germline V gene lookup returns CDR1 DFQATT and CDR2 SNEGSKA (reference sequence). The CDR3 contains 15 residues. CDR3 amino acids: CSAPGQPVFNYGYTF. The CDR3 bases are TGCAGTGCCCCGGGACAGCCCGTCTTTAACTATGGCTACACCTTC.

This clonotype has only a few counts. CDR3 DNA: TGTGCCAGCAGCGTCGGGGCTGGGGGCTACACCTTC. Its translation is CASSVGAGGYTF. The chain carries TRBV9 and TRBJ1-2; D might be TRBD1 (5 bases). CDR3 size: 12 residues. From germline, CDR1 is SGDLS and CDR2 YYNGEE. Trimming took off 2 bases at V and 8 bases at J, with 10 bases between the two ends.

Only one count was recorded for this clonotype. This could be a read error, since a much larger clone is one nucleotide away. This chain connects TRBV10-3 to TRBJ2-7; 8 bases are a match to TRBD2. J gave up 8 bases and V 1 base, and 10 bases lay outside the gene matches. The CDR3 contains 15 residues. CDR1 ENHRY and CDR2 SYGVKD come from the germline V gene. CDR3 sequence: CAISELAGLRYKQYF. Written as DNA, the CDR3 is TGTGCCATCAGTGAGTTAGCGGGACTCAGGTACAAGCAGTACTTC.

There are a few counts of this clonotype. CDR3 protein: CASSNPGVDEQYF. In nucleotides, the CDR3 is TGTGCCAGCAGCAACCCAGGGGTTGACGAGCAGTACTTC. V and J are TRBV21-1 and TRBJ2-7; the D call in the table, TRBD1, was not verified against the DNA. TRBV21-1 constitutes a pseudogene. This CDR3 comprises 13 residues.

V is TRBV10-3 and J is TRBJ2-5, with D possibly TRBD1 on 6 matching bases. Trimming left V 8 bases short and J 2 bases short, with 6 bases between. CDR1 ENHRY and CDR2 SYGVKD come from the germline V gene. This CDR3 region has 11 residues. CDR3 residues: CAIGQQETQYF. The CDR3 DNA sequence: TGTGCCATCGGACAGCAAGAGACCCAGTACTTC.

This clonotype was counted only a few times. V and J are TRBV2 and TRBJ2-7; 8 nucleotides line up with TRBD1. V lost 8 bases and J lost 5; bases outside the gene matches: 17. CDR3 length: 16 residues. CDR1 SNHLY and CDR2 FYNNEI come from the germline V gene. CDR3 nucleotides: TGTGCCAGCCCGCCCCCTGCGGGACAGGCTAGCAACGAGCAGTACTTC. It specifies CASPPPAGQASNEQYF.

The gene calls are TRBV20-1 and TRBJ1-5, with a tentative D call TRBD1 (6 bases). Germline V gene sequence: CDR1 DFQATT, CDR2 SNEGSKA (reference sequence). The CDR3 length is 16 residues. V was shortened by 4 bases and J by 2 bases, with 18 bases between the two germline ends. The CDR3 spells CSATQGGKQGNQPQHF. CDR3 nucleotides: TGCAGTGCTACCCAAGGGGGGAAACAGGGCAATCAGCCCCAGCATTTT.

On this clonotype itself: A much larger clone lies one base from this, so it may be a read error. This sequence joins TRBV20-1 and TRBJ2-5; 9 positions agree with TRBD1. The DNA end favors TRBJ2-7, so the J call may be wrong. The length of the CDR3 is 15 residues. Germline CDR1 DFQATT, CDR2 SNEGSKA (reference sequence). The CDR3 here is CSARDPRTGVHEQYF. The CDR3 region has the DNA TGCAGTGCTAGAGACCCCAGGACAGGGGTCCACGAGCAGTACTTC.

The chain links TRBV29-1 to TRBJ1-2, with 7 nucleotides matching TRBD1. CDR1 SQVTM and CDR2 ANQGSEA come from the germline V gene. The CDR3 contains 13 residues. After removal of 1 base from V and 8 bases from J, the junction contained 7 bases not matched to a gene. This CDR3 reads CSVEGQGVEGYTF. CDR3 in DNA: TGCAGCGTTGAAGGGCAGGGGGTCGAGGGCTACACCTTC.

This clonotype was seen more than once but under ten times. The chain recombines TRBV20-1 with TRBJ1-2; 7 nucleotides line up with TRBD1. In germline, CDR1 is DFQATT, CDR2 SNEGSKA (reference sequence). Losses at the gene ends were 3 bases for V and 3 bases for J; bases not matched to a gene: 7. The CDR3 runs to 14 residues. The CDR3 loop is CSASEGARHYGYTF. CDR3 in DNA: TGCAGTGCTAGCGAGGGGGCGCGTCACTATGGCTACACCTTC.

The chain uses TRBV21-1 and TRBJ2-1; the tabulated D call, TRBD2, remains unverified against the DNA. TRBV21-1 is a documented pseudogene. This CDR3 comprises 16 residues. CDR3 DNA: TGTGCCAGCAGCAAATGCCGGACTAGCGGGAGTAATGAGCAGTTCTTC. Residues: CASSKCRTSGSNEQFF.

This clonotype has a handful of counts. This sequence joins TRBV7-8 and TRBJ2-3; D might be TRBD1 or TRBD2, each matching 5 bases. CDR1 is SGHVS and CDR2 is FQNEAQ in the germline V gene. The germline V and J ends were trimmed by 5 bases and 0 bases, with 15 bases remaining between them. This CDR3 has 16 residues. CDR3 region: CASSPRRDRSTDTQYF. The CDR3 DNA sequence: TGTGCCAGCAGCCCCAGAAGGGACCGAAGCACAGATACGCAGTATTTT.

This clonotype was seen only a few times. Here the CDR3 reads CASSLVREQYF. In DNA, the CDR3 is TGTGCCAGCAGCTTGGTTAGGGAGCAGTACTTC. This rearrangement joins TRBV5-8 to TRBJ2-4; tentatively, D is TRBD2 (5 bases). The germline V and J ends were trimmed by 0 bases and 13 bases, with 8 bases remaining between them. In germline, CDR1 is SGHTS, CDR2 YDEGEE. The CDR3 runs 11 residues.

The chain links TRBV20-1 to TRBJ2-1, with no clear D. CDR1 is DFQATT, CDR2 SNEGSKA, per germline (reference sequence). CDR3 length: 19 amino acids. V was cut by 2 bases and J by 0 bases, with 23 bases left in between. CDR3 in amino acids: CSARKLTGGPTNSYNEQFF. CDR3 in DNA: TGCAGTGCTAGAAAACTCACTGGCGGACCCACCAACTCCTACAATGAGCAGTTCTTC.

This clonotype has just a few counts. The chain joins TRBV10-3 to TRBJ2-1; D unresolved. Germline CDR1 is ENHRY and CDR2 is SYGVKD. The CDR3 extends over 15 amino acids. Trimming stripped 3 bases from V and 7 bases from J, with 16 bases between. The chain's CDR3 is CAISDDVTRYNEQFF. As DNA, the CDR3 is TGTGCCATCAGTGATGATGTGACACGGTATAATGAGCAGTTCTTC.

The chain has TRBV29-1 and TRBJ2-1; D remains unclear. The CDR3 sequence is 11 residues long. Germline CDR1 and CDR2: SQVTM and ANQGSEA. Deletions cut 3 bases from V and 9 bases from J, with 9 bases between. The CDR3 sequence: CSVDRRVEQFF. DNA for the CDR3: TGCAGCGTTGATCGACGTGTTGAGCAGTTCTTC.

The J gene is TRBJ2-1, the V gene TRBV20-1, with D possibly matching TRBD2 (7 bases). In germline, CDR1 is DFQATT, CDR2 SNEGSKA (reference sequence). CDR3 size: 15 residues. The V gene lost 5 bases and the J gene lost 2 bases, with 16 bases spanning the gap. The CDR3 bases are TGCAGTGCTCTGGCCCGGGGGGCGACCTACAATGAGCAGTTCTTC. Its protein product is CSALARGATYNEQFF.

In its sample, this clonotype was seen a few times. The V gene is TRBV11-2, the J gene TRBJ1-2; 9 bases are shared with TRBD1. V lost 6 bases, J lost 1 base, and 3 bases stayed unmatched. Germline V CDR1 and CDR2: SGHAT, FQNNGV. The CDR3 is 14 amino acids. CDR3 bases: TGTGCCAGCAGGGGACAGGGTATTAACTATGGCTACACCTTC. Encoded protein: CASRGQGINYGYTF.

V usage is TRBV20-1 and J usage is TRBJ2-1, with D possibly called TRBD1 or TRBD2 (5 bases each). The germline V gene has CDR1 DFQATT and CDR2 SNEGSKA (reference sequence). V lost 1 base, J lost 3 bases, and 13 bases lay in between. This CDR3 contains 15 residues. For the CDR3, the DNA is TGCAGTGCTAGAGGTGGGGACGGGAACTACAATGAGCAGTTCTTC. Amino acid sequence: CSARGGDGNYNEQFF.

This clonotype was observed a single time. The germline gene is not matched at one end of the junction; a read error may be the cause. The chain uses TRBV12-3 or TRBV12-4 and TRBJ2-5; a weak D match, TRBD1 (5 bases). This CDR3 contains 15 residues. The CDR3 region has the DNA TGCGCCAGCAGTTTAACAGGCAGCCTCCTAGAGACCCAGTACTTC. It translates to CASSLTGSLLETQYF.

The genes are TRBV10-3 and TRBJ2-7; TRBD1 matches at 7 bases. Per germline, CDR1 ENHRY and CDR2 SYGVKD. The CDR3 is 16 amino acids. Trimming at V came to 4 bases and at J to 3 bases, leaving 12 bases not matched to a gene. CDR3 DNA: TGTGCCATCAGTGCCTACGACAGGACAGGTGGCTACGAGCAGTACTTC. Protein: CAISAYDRTGGYEQYF.

As for this clonotype: With a much larger clone just one base away, this may be a read error. J is TRBJ2-5 and V is TRBV2; 9 nucleotides line up with TRBD1. The assigned J gene may be wrong: the sequence end matches TRBJ2-7 better. Germline CDR1 SNHLY, CDR2 FYNNEI. This CDR3 spans 13 amino acids. CDR3 protein: CASTRDREYEQYF. DNA of the CDR3: TGTGCCAGCACCCGGGACAGGGAGTACGAGCAGTACTTC.

This clonotype occurred a few times. The chain is built from TRBV20-1 and TRBJ1-2; the D gene is possibly TRBD1 (6 bases). Trimming shortened V by 0 bases and J by 5 bases, and 13 bases separated the two germline ends. The CDR3 has 14 residues. Germline V gene sequence: CDR1 DFQATT, CDR2 SNEGSKA (reference sequence). CDR3 bases: TGCAGTGCTAGAGACCCCAGGGACACATATGGCTACACCTTC. This encodes CSARDPRDTYGYTF.

The V and J genes are TRBV5-1 and TRBJ2-5; 7 nucleotides match TRBD2. V lost 4 bases to trimming and J lost 11 bases; unmatched junction nucleotides: 14. Per the germline V gene, CDR1 is SGHRS and CDR2 is YFSETQ. This CDR3 spans 14 amino acids. The DNA of the CDR3 is TGCGCCAGCAGCGTGTCTGCGGGAGCTACTGAGCAGTACTTC. It yields the protein CASSVSAGATEQYF.

The rearrangement uses TRBV27 and TRBJ2-1; unclear D gene. V gave up 8 bases and J gave up 2 bases, with 7 bases separating them. Germline-derived CDR1 and CDR2 are MNHEY and SMNVEV (reference sequence). The CDR3 sequence is 12 residues long. CDR3 in amino acids: CASLGPYNEQFF. Written as DNA, the CDR3 is TGTGCCAGCCTAGGGCCCTACAATGAGCAGTTCTTC.

The J gene is TRBJ2-1, the V gene TRBV5-1; D is undetermined. In germline, CDR1 is SGHRS, CDR2 YFSETQ. CDR3 size: 17 residues. The V end lost 2 bases, the J end lost 0 bases, and 15 bases lay between the germline ends. CDR3 amino acids: CASSFWRRRSSYNEQFF. CDR3 nucleotide sequence: TGCGCCAGCAGCTTCTGGCGGCGAAGGAGCTCCTACAATGAGCAGTTCTTC.

CDR3 sequence: CASSLEVRTGQGDYEQFF. CDR3 bases: TGTGCCAGCAGCTTAGAGGTTAGAACGGGACAGGGGGATTATGAGCAGTTCTTC. The chain has TRBV7-9 and TRBJ2-1; 11 bases line up with TRBD1. Germline trimming cut 1 base from V and 8 bases from J; bases unmatched to any gene: 13. There are 18 residues in the CDR3. Germline CDR1 reads SEHNR; CDR2 reads FQNEAQ (reference sequence).

The V and J genes are TRBV5-1 and TRBJ1-6, with 7 bases fitting TRBD1. Trimming at V came to 3 bases and at J to 7 bases, leaving 13 bases not matched to a gene. The germline CDR1 and CDR2 sequences are SGHRS and YFSETQ. CDR3 length: 17 amino acids. The CDR3 region is CASSSLPLGQTNSPLHF. The CDR3 DNA reads as TGCGCCAGCAGCTCTCTACCCCTGGGACAGACGAATTCACCCCTCCACTTT.

This chain uses TRBV6-5 with TRBJ2-7; possibly TRBD1 or TRBD2 for D (5 bases each). The V end lost 5 bases, the J end lost 2 bases, and 16 bases lay between the germline ends. CDR1 MNHEY and CDR2 SVGAGI come from the germline V gene. The length of the CDR3 is 15 residues. CDR3 DNA sequence: TGTGCCAGCAGTGCAGAGGGGAAAAGGCCCTACGAGCAGTACTTC. This encodes CASSAEGKRPYEQYF.

V is TRBV9 and J is TRBJ2-4; possibly TRBD1 for D (7 bases). The end of the DNA is better explained by TRBJ2-7, so the J call may be wrong. The CDR3 consists of 15 residues. The germline V gene has CDR1 SGDLS and CDR2 YYNGEE. CDR3 protein: CASSVEGRGDYEQYF. The CDR3 nucleotides read TGTGCCAGCAGCGTAGAAGGCAGGGGGGATTACGAGCAGTACTTC.